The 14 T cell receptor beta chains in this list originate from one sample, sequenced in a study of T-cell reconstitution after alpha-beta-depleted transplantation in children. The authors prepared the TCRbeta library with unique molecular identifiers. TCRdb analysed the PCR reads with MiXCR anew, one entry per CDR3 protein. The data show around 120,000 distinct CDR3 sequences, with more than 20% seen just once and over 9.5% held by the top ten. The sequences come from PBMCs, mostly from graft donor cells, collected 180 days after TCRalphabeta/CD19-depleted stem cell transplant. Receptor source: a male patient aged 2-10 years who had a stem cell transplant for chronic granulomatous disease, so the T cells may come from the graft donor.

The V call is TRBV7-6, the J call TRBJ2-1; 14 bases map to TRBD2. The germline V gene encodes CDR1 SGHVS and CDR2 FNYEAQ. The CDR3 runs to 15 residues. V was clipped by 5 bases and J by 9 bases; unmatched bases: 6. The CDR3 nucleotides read TGTGCCAGCAGCGGGGGACTAGCGGGAGTCGGTGAGCAGTTCTTC. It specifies CASSGGLAGVGEQFF. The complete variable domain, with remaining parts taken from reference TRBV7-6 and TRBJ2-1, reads GAGVSQSPRYKVTKRGQDVALRCDPISGHVSLYWYRQALGQGPEFLTYFNYEAQQDKSGLPNDRFSAERPEGSISTLTIQRTEQRDSAMYRCASSGGLAGVGEQFFGPGTRLTVL.

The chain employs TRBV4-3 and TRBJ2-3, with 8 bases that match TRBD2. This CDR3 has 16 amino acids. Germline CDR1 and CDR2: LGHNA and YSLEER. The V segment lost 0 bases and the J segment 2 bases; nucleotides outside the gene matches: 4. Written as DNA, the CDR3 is TGCGCCAGCAGCCAAGAACGGGGGGGACCCACAGATACGCAGTATTTT. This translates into CASSQERGGPTDTQYF.

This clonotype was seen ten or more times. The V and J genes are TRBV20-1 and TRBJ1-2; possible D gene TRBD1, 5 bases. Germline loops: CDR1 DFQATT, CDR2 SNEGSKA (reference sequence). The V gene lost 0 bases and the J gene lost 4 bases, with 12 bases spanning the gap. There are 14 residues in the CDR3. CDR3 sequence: CSARDQQVGYGYTF. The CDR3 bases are TGCAGTGCTAGAGATCAACAGGTGGGCTATGGCTACACCTTC.

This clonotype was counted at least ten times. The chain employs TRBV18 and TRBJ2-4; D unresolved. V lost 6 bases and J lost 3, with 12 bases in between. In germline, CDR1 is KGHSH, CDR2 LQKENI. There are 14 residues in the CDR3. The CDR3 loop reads CASSHESIKNIQYF. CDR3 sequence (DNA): TGTGCCAGCTCCCATGAGTCTATCAAAAACATTCAGTACTTC.

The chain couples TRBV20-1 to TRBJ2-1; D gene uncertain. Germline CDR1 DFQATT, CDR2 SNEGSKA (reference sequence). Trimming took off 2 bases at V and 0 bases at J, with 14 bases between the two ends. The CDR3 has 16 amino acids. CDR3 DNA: TGCAGTGCTAGAAAATCGAGACTCATCTCCTACAATGAGCAGTTCTTC. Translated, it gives CSARKSRLISYNEQFF.

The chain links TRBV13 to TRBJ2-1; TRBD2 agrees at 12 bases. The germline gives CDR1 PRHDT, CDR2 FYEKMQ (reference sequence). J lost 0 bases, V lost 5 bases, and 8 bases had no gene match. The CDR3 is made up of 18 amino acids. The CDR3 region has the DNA TGTGCCAGCAGCCGACTAGCGGGAGCCATCCTCTCCTACAATGAGCAGTTCTTC. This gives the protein CASSRLAGAILSYNEQFF.

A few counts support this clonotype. The CDR3 region has the DNA TGCAGTGCTCTCTCAGGGGGGGAGCTGTTTTTT. Protein: CSALSGGELFF. This chain links TRBV20-1 with TRBJ2-2; weak D call: TRBD1 (5 bases). CDR1 DFQATT and CDR2 SNEGSKA come from the germline V gene (reference sequence). The CDR3 is 11 residues long. With 5 bases removed from V and 8 bases from J, the gap between germline ends came to 9 bases.

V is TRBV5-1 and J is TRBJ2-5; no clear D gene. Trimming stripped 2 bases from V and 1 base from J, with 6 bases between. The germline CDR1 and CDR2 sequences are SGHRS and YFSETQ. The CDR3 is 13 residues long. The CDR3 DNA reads TGCGCCAGCAGCTTACAACTCCAAGAGACCCAGTACTTC. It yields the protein CASSLQLQETQYF.

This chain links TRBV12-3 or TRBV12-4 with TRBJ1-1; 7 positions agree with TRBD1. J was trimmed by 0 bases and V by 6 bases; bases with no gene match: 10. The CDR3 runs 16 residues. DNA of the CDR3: TGTGCCAGCAGCCCACTCAGAGGGGGCATGAACACTGAAGCTTTCTTT. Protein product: CASSPLRGGMNTEAFF.

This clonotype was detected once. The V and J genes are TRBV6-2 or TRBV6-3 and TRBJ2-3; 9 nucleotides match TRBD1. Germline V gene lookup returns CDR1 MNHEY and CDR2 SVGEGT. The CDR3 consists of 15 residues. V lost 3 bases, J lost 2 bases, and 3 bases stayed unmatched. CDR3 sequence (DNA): TGTGCCAGCAGTTATAGGACAGGGGTCACAGATACGCAGTATTTT. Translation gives CASSYRTGVTDTQYF.

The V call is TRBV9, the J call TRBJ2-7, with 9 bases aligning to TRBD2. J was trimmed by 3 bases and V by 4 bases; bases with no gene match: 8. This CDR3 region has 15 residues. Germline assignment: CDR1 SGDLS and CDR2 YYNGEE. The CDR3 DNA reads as TGTGCCAGCAGCTCACAAGCGGGAGGCTTCTACGAGCAGTACTTC. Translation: CASSSQAGGFYEQYF.

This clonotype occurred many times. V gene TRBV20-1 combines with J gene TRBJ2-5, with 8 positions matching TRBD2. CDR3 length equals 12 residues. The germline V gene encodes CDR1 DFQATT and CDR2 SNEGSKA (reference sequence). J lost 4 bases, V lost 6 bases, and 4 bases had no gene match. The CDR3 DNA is TGCAGTGCGCGGCTAGCGGGAGAGACCCAGTACTTC. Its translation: CSARLAGETQYF.

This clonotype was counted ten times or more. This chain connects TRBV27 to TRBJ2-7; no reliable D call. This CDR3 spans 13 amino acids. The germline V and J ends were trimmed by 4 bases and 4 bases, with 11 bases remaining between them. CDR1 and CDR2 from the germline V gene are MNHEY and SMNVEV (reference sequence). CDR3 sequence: CASSYGRNYEQYF. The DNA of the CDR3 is TGTGCCAGCAGTTACGGACGTAATTACGAGCAGTACTTC.

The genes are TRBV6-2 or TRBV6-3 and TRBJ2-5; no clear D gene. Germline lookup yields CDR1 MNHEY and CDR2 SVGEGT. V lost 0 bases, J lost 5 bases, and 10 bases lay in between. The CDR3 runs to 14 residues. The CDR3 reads CASSYSTRVETQYF. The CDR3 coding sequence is TGTGCCAGCAGTTACTCCACCCGGGTGGAGACCCAGTACTTC.